A selection of T cell receptor beta chains follows, all from one sample in a study of blood T cells in healthy people across ages. TCRdb used MiXCR to reprocess the 5' RACE reads, holding one entry per CDR3 protein. The sample yields fewer than 2,000,000 distinct CDR3 sequences, approximately 39% seen once. What was sequenced was blood. These receptors all stem from a human donor in good health. CDR3s include the opening cysteine and the closing phenylalanine or tryptophan. Some rows mark clone size as missing; the rest say once, few, many or name a class of expanded clone.

v_call,clone_size,cdr3_aa
TRBV4-2,-,CASSQLLAGASYEQYF
TRBV10-3,-,CAITAGRPSQETQYF
TRBV7-3,-,CASSSSTGTAGGYTF
TRBV12-3/TRBV12-4,-,CATQLKLGSTYEQYF
TRBV7-8,-,CATRKGRVRTDTQYF
TRBV6-1,-,CASSDLGHQETQYF
TRBV12-3/TRBV12-4,-,CASSLRQGGDTQYF
TRBV20-1,few,CSARDEGLAGGASYNEQFF
TRBV9,-,CASSAVGGGEDYEQYF
TRBV24-1,-,CATSDPGTSGTDTQYF
TRBV2,few,CASSSRASERGYTF
TRBV2,-,CASSESSVTDTQYF
TRBV15,-,CATSREGAYYEQYF
TRBV7-3,-,CASSLVGDSPYGYTF
TRBV2,-,CASVVGSGANVLTF
TRBV27,-,CASSPSPEGDEQFF
TRBV20-1,-,CSAREFVAYYNEQFF
TRBV29-1,-,CSANRGSETQYF
TRBV24-1,-,CATSDQTVSSYNEQFF
TRBV3-1,-,CASSHTGLDTQYF
TRBV7-9,few,CASSFRGITDTQYF
TRBV20-1,few,CSARSGPNEQYF
TRBV7-2,-,CASSMTGLEQETQYF
TRBV9,-,CASSVGVDGNQPQHF
TRBV20-1,-,CSARDTHSYEQYF
TRBV10-3,-,CAISERYGDLTSYNSPLHF
TRBV6-6,few,CASSPLGQGADGQYF
TRBV7-9,-,CASSLPTDREIQYF
TRBV6-6,many,CASRGGSTDTQYF
TRBV7-2,few,CASSLPGRPAEAFF
TRBV28,few,CASSLGVRGTQYF
TRBV4-2,-,CASSIGTSGGATDTQYF
TRBV6-5,few,CASSYGTGGPETQYF
TRBV20-1,-,CSARDGTSGTYGQYF
TRBV20-1,few,CSVSGKRGSYNEQFF
TRBV6-1,-,CASTTGRITEAFF
TRBV7-6,-,CASSSGHPEQGYNSPLHF
TRBV7-6,many,CASSEDGNTEAFF
TRBV7-3,-,CASSLGWGRDEQSF
TRBV7-9,few,CASSLVWGTYSAQFF
TRBV7-3,-,CASSASGGELFF
TRBV29-1,once,CSVEVPQTSSYEQYF
TRBV7-6,-,CASSPRLASGGHEQYF